The 9 T cell receptor beta chains reported below all come from one sample, sequenced in a study of cytomegalovirus exposure and HLA in healthy donors. Vbeta (60) and Jbeta (13) primers were used in the PCR. Here immunoSEQ multiplex PCR was the method, and the copy in TCRdb shows in-frame clones only, minus some. The sample includes roughly 100,000 clones, around two thirds seen only once; the top ten take 3% to 4%. The specimen was PBMCs. Every receptor here comes from a woman between 45 and 60 years old in good health and CMV-seronegative.

This chain links TRBV7-3 with TRBJ2-2, with 10 bases fitting TRBD2. The CDR3 consists of 16 residues. Germline V gene lookup returns CDR1 SGHTA and CDR2 FQGTGA. V shed 5 bases, J shed 4 bases, and the junction held 7 bases outside the gene matches. The CDR3 is CASSPAGGPGTGELFF. CDR3 nucleotide sequence: TGTGCCAGCAGCCCAGCGGGAGGGCCGGGCACCGGGGAGCTGTTTTTT.

V is TRBV29-1 and J is TRBJ2-5, with TRBD2 as a possible D gene (6 bases). Trimming removed 0 bases from V and 5 bases from J, with 19 bases in between. The germline V gene has CDR1 SQVTM and CDR2 ANQGSEA. The CDR3 length is 16 residues. The CDR3 DNA reads TGCAGCGTTGAAGATCTTGGCGGGATGGGGATGGAGACCCAGTACTTC. This sequence encodes CSVEDLGGMGMETQYF. The entire variable domain, with the rest obtained from reference TRBV29-1 and TRBJ2-5, is as follows: SAVISQKPSRDICQRGTSLTIQCQVDSQVTMMFWYRQQPGQSLTLIATANQGSEATYESGFVIDKFPISRPNLTFSTLTVSNMSPEDSSIYLCSVEDLGGMGMETQYFGPGTRLLVL.

J is TRBJ1-6 and V is TRBV25-1, with 7 bases aligning to TRBD1. Germline-derived CDR1 and CDR2 are MGHDK and SYGVNS. V trimming: 2 bases; J trimming: 5 bases; junction bases outside the gene matches: 9. The CDR3 covers 17 residues. CDR3 bases: TGTGCCAGCAGTGAACGGGGACAGAGAGCAAATAATTCACCCCTCCACTTT. It is translated as CASSERGQRANNSPLHF.

This clone has more than one count but fewer than ten. The rearrangement links TRBV11-2 to TRBJ1-5, with 9 bases aligning to TRBD1. The CDR3 runs to 14 residues. Germline V gene data show CDR1 as SGHAT and CDR2 as FQNNGV. Trimming at V came to 5 bases and at J to 7 bases, leaving 6 bases not matched to a gene. CDR3 loop: CASSPGQGDQPQHF. For the CDR3, the DNA is TGTGCCAGCAGCCCGGGACAGGGAGACCAGCCCCAGCATTTT.

V and J are TRBV27 and TRBJ2-3; 12 nucleotides agree with TRBD2. CDR3 length: 15 amino acids. V lost 6 bases to trimming and J lost 3 bases; unmatched junction nucleotides: 4. The germline gives CDR1 MNHEY, CDR2 SMNVEV (reference sequence). CDR3 region: CASRTSGGGTDTQYF. CDR3 DNA: TGTGCCAGCAGGACTAGCGGGGGAGGGACAGATACGCAGTATTTT.

The chain carries TRBV28 and TRBJ2-7; 8 nucleotides match TRBD2. The CDR3 has 15 amino acids. Germline CDR1 reads MDHEN; CDR2 reads SYDVKM. V lost 6 bases to trimming and J lost 4 bases; unmatched junction nucleotides: 11. The CDR3 sequence is CASSSSSGRFYEQYF. The CDR3 DNA sequence: TGTGCCAGCAGCTCCTCTAGCGGGCGTTTTTACGAGCAGTACTTC.

This clone was found a few times. The chain links TRBV4-1 to TRBJ1-1, with D maybe TRBD1 (6 bases). Trimming stripped 4 bases from V and 7 bases from J, with 10 bases between. Germline CDR1 is MGHRA and CDR2 is YSYEKL. CDR3 length equals 12 residues. The CDR3 spells CASSPMTGEAFF. The CDR3 DNA reads as TGCGCCAGCAGCCCGATGACAGGTGAAGCTTTCTTT.

This chain joins TRBV4-1 and TRBJ1-2; 7 positions agree with TRBD1. Germline CDR1 and CDR2: MGHRA and YSYEKL. V lost 1 base and J lost 3; bases outside the gene matches: 2. The CDR3 runs to 14 residues. CDR3 bases: TGCGCCAGCAGCCAAGCCGACAGGGACTATGGCTACACCTTC. It translates to CASSQADRDYGYTF.

V usage is TRBV7-6 and J usage is TRBJ2-2; D is perhaps TRBD1 (7 bases). V gave up 7 bases and J gave up 4 bases, with 19 bases separating them. Germline V gene sequence: CDR1 SGHVS, CDR2 FNYEAQ. The CDR3 sequence is 16 residues long. CDR3 DNA sequence: TGTGCCAGCACCCAAGCCAGGGGGGAGGTCACCGGGGAGCTGTTTTTT. Its translation is CASTQARGEVTGELFF.